These T cell receptor beta chains were read from a single sample in a study of spatial heterogeneity in lung cancer. TCRdb fed the 5' RACE reads into MiXCR, producing one record per CDR3 protein. This table has 60,000 to 75,000 distinct CDR3 sequences, roughly 6.4% appearing once. Sample: PBMCs, taken at surgery. Every receptor here comes from a female donor with early-stage non-small cell lung cancer. Both conserved end residues are part of each CDR3. Fields, in order: V gene, D gene, clone size, J gene, CDR3 length, CDR3 DNA, CDR3 protein. The D gene is left open where the match is weak. The size of a clone is reported for some rows only, either as once, few or many, or as a class for expanded clones.

v_gene: TRBV29-1; d_gene: -; abundance: many; j_gene: TRBJ2-4; len: 13; CDR3nt: TGCAGCGTTGAGGTCAGCGCGGGGAACATTCAGTACTTC; CDR3aa: CSVEVSAGNIQYF
v_gene: TRBV3-1; d_gene: -; abundance: -; j_gene: TRBJ2-3; len: 14; CDR3nt: TGTGCCAGCAGCCAAGCCTACCAGACAGATACGCAGTATTTT; CDR3aa: CASSQAYQTDTQYF
v_gene: TRBV7-6; d_gene: -; abundance: many; j_gene: TRBJ2-7; len: 16; CDR3nt: TGTGCCAGCAGGAGGGCTCCCGGGGGAGGTTCCTACGAGCAGTACTTC; CDR3aa: CASRRAPGGGSYEQYF
v_gene: TRBV28; d_gene: -; abundance: many; j_gene: TRBJ2-5; len: 13; CDR3nt: TGTGCCAGCAGCGAGGGGATCCAAGAGACCCAGTACTTC; CDR3aa: CASSEGIQETQYF
v_gene: TRBV20-1; d_gene: -; abundance: -; j_gene: TRBJ2-2; len: 12; CDR3nt: TGCAGTGCTTCGAAGAACACCGGGGAGCTGTTTTTT; CDR3aa: CSASKNTGELFF
v_gene: TRBV7-9; d_gene: -; abundance: medium-sized; j_gene: TRBJ2-7; len: 12; CDR3nt: TGTGCCAGCAGCTTCGGCCAGGCCGAGCAGTACTTC; CDR3aa: CASSFGQAEQYF
v_gene: TRBV7-2; d_gene: TRBD2; abundance: few; j_gene: TRBJ2-1; len: 16; CDR3nt: TGTGCCAGCAGCTTAGCGCGGCTAGCGGGATACAATGAGCAGTTCTTC; CDR3aa: CASSLARLAGYNEQFF
v_gene: TRBV10-2; d_gene: -; abundance: many; j_gene: TRBJ2-6; len: 15; CDR3nt: TGCGCCAGCAGTGATCAGGGAAGTGGGGCCAACGTCCTGACTTTC; CDR3aa: CASSDQGSGANVLTF
v_gene: TRBV20-1; d_gene: -; abundance: -; j_gene: TRBJ1-6; len: 15; CDR3nt: TGCAGTGCTAGACGTGACAGGCTGAGGGATTCACCCCTCCACTTT; CDR3aa: CSARRDRLRDSPLHF
v_gene: TRBV28; d_gene: TRBD1; abundance: -; j_gene: TRBJ1-5; len: 14; CDR3nt: TGTGCCAGCAGTTTAAACAGGGGACCTCAGCCCCAGCATTTT; CDR3aa: CASSLNRGPQPQHF
v_gene: TRBV29-1; d_gene: TRBD1; abundance: many; j_gene: TRBJ1-4; len: 13; CDR3nt: TGCAGCGCTCAGGGGACAGGAGAGGAAAAACTGTTTTTT; CDR3aa: CSAQGTGEEKLFF
v_gene: TRBV12-3/TRBV12-4; d_gene: -; abundance: few; j_gene: TRBJ2-1; len: 13; CDR3nt: TGTGCCAGCATCTTCAAGGGGGGAGGTGAGCAGTTCTTC; CDR3aa: CASIFKGGGEQFF
v_gene: TRBV6-1; d_gene: TRBD1; abundance: few; j_gene: TRBJ1-4; len: 16; CDR3nt: TGTGCCAGCAGTGAAGGTTTGGGGACAGGGAATGAAAAACTGTTTTTT; CDR3aa: CASSEGLGTGNEKLFF
v_gene: TRBV12-3/TRBV12-4; d_gene: -; abundance: many; j_gene: TRBJ2-2; len: 14; CDR3nt: TGTGCCAGCAGTCAGGGACCGAACACCGGGGAGCTGTTTTTT; CDR3aa: CASSQGPNTGELFF
v_gene: TRBV5-1; d_gene: -; abundance: many; j_gene: TRBJ2-2; len: 14; CDR3nt: TGCGCCAGCAGCTTGGCGCTCGACACCGGGGAGCTGTTTTTT; CDR3aa: CASSLALDTGELFF
v_gene: TRBV5-1; d_gene: -; abundance: many; j_gene: TRBJ2-1; len: 14; CDR3nt: TGCGCCAGCAGCCCCTGGGGAGGAGGGAATGAGCAGTTCTTC; CDR3aa: CASSPWGGGNEQFF
v_gene: TRBV19; d_gene: -; abundance: many; j_gene: TRBJ2-3; len: 15; CDR3nt: TGTGCCAGTAGTTTGGACTCCACGTGGTTGGATACGCAGTATTTT; CDR3aa: CASSLDSTWLDTQYF
v_gene: TRBV7-9; d_gene: -; abundance: many; j_gene: TRBJ1-1; len: 16; CDR3nt: TGTGCCAGCAGCCGTTTAGGGGGGCAAGGGAACACTGAAGCTTTCTTT; CDR3aa: CASSRLGGQGNTEAFF
v_gene: TRBV20-1; d_gene: TRBD2; abundance: many; j_gene: TRBJ2-1; len: 16; CDR3nt: TGCAGTGCACTTACCCCGGGACTAGCGGGCGGAAATGAGCAGTTCTTC; CDR3aa: CSALTPGLAGGNEQFF
v_gene: TRBV6-1; d_gene: -; abundance: few; j_gene: TRBJ1-5; len: 13; CDR3nt: TGTGCCAGCTACGAATTCGAAGGTAGAGCCCAGCATTTT; CDR3aa: CASYEFEGRAQHF
v_gene: TRBV20-1; d_gene: TRBD2; abundance: -; j_gene: TRBJ2-1; len: 15; CDR3nt: TGCAGTGCTAGACCCCCTAGCGGGGGGATGAATGAGCAGTTCTTC; CDR3aa: CSARPPSGGMNEQFF
v_gene: TRBV16; d_gene: TRBD2; abundance: -; j_gene: TRBJ2-3; len: 15; CDR3nt: TGTGCCAGCAGCGAGCTAGCGGGGAACACAGATACGCAGTATTTT; CDR3aa: CASSELAGNTDTQYF
v_gene: TRBV20-1; d_gene: -; abundance: many; j_gene: TRBJ2-6; len: 16; CDR3nt: TGCAGTGCTAGGAGAGGGGGAAACTCTGGGGCCAACGTCCTGACTTTC; CDR3aa: CSARRGGNSGANVLTF
v_gene: TRBV27; d_gene: -; abundance: many; j_gene: TRBJ1-2; len: 15; CDR3nt: TGTGCCAGCAGTTTATCGATACAGGGCCCCTATGGCTACACCTTC; CDR3aa: CASSLSIQGPYGYTF
v_gene: TRBV12-3/TRBV12-4; d_gene: TRBD2; abundance: many; j_gene: TRBJ2-3; len: 17; CDR3nt: TGTGCCAGCAGTTTTGGAACTAGCGGGGGGGACACAGATACGCAGTATTTT; CDR3aa: CASSFGTSGGDTDTQYF
v_gene: TRBV28; d_gene: -; abundance: many; j_gene: TRBJ1-2; len: 15; CDR3nt: TGTGCCAGCAGTGTGGGCCAGGGGAGGATCGCTGGCTACACCTTC; CDR3aa: CASSVGQGRIAGYTF
v_gene: TRBV12-3/TRBV12-4; d_gene: -; abundance: many; j_gene: TRBJ2-1; len: 15; CDR3nt: TGTGCCAGCAGTGCTATGGGACTCAGGGGTAATGAGCAGTTCTTC; CDR3aa: CASSAMGLRGNEQFF
v_gene: TRBV28; d_gene: -; abundance: -; j_gene: TRBJ1-1; len: 13; CDR3nt: TGTGCCAGCAGATTGGTAGTGAACACTGAAGCTTTCTTT; CDR3aa: CASRLVVNTEAFF
v_gene: TRBV7-2; d_gene: TRBD1; abundance: many; j_gene: TRBJ1-4; len: 12; CDR3nt: TGTGCCAGCAGCGTAAAGGGGGCTCGACTGTTTTTT; CDR3aa: CASSVKGARLFF
v_gene: TRBV19; d_gene: -; abundance: -; j_gene: TRBJ2-7; len: 17; CDR3nt: TGTGCCAGTAGTAGGGCCCTAGAAAGACTTCGAAGCAACGAGCAGTACTTC; CDR3aa: CASSRALERLRSNEQYF
v_gene: TRBV20-1; d_gene: -; abundance: few; j_gene: TRBJ1-1; len: 13; CDR3nt: TGCAGTGCTACCAGGGGAGTTGGCACTGAAGCTTTCTTT; CDR3aa: CSATRGVGTEAFF
v_gene: TRBV12-3/TRBV12-4; d_gene: -; abundance: many; j_gene: TRBJ2-2; len: 16; CDR3nt: TGTGCCAGCAGTTCCTCTCGGACCGGGATAACCGGGGAGCTGTTTTTT; CDR3aa: CASSSSRTGITGELFF
v_gene: TRBV5-6; d_gene: -; abundance: many; j_gene: TRBJ1-1; len: 13; CDR3nt: TGTGCCAGCAGCGGTACAATGAACACTGAAGCTTTCTTT; CDR3aa: CASSGTMNTEAFF
v_gene: TRBV20-1; d_gene: TRBD2; abundance: many; j_gene: TRBJ2-3; len: 10; CDR3nt: TGCAGTGCCGGGGGGGGAGCGCAGTATTTT; CDR3aa: CSAGGGAQYF
v_gene: TRBV20-1; d_gene: TRBD2; abundance: many; j_gene: TRBJ2-1; len: 16; CDR3nt: TGCAGTGCTAGACGGCTAGCGGGGGCCTCCTACAATGAGCAGTTCTTC; CDR3aa: CSARRLAGASYNEQFF
v_gene: TRBV28; d_gene: -; abundance: many; j_gene: TRBJ1-2; len: 14; CDR3nt: TGTGCCAGCAAAAAAGAGACAGTTAGCTATGGCTACACCTTC; CDR3aa: CASKKETVSYGYTF
v_gene: TRBV15; d_gene: -; abundance: few; j_gene: TRBJ2-5; len: 15; CDR3nt: TGTGCCACCAGCAGAGCACTAGTCAATCAAGAGACCCAGTACTTC; CDR3aa: CATSRALVNQETQYF
v_gene: TRBV5-1; d_gene: -; abundance: -; j_gene: TRBJ1-1; len: 13; CDR3nt: TGCGCCAGCAGCTCCCTACTCCGTAGTGAAGCTTTCTTT; CDR3aa: CASSSLLRSEAFF
v_gene: TRBV5-4; d_gene: TRBD1; abundance: few; j_gene: TRBJ2-3; len: 16; CDR3nt: TGTGCCAGCAGCCAAGGACAGGGAGTGGGCACAGATACGCAGTATTTT; CDR3aa: CASSQGQGVGTDTQYF
v_gene: TRBV20-1; d_gene: TRBD1; abundance: many; j_gene: TRBJ2-3; len: 13; CDR3nt: TGCAGTGCTAGATGGGACAGGGCAGATACGCAGTATTTT; CDR3aa: CSARWDRADTQYF
v_gene: TRBV6-1; d_gene: -; abundance: few; j_gene: TRBJ1-5; len: 13; CDR3nt: TGTGCCGGGGGGGCCCTTAGCAATCAGCCCCAGCATTTT; CDR3aa: CAGGALSNQPQHF
v_gene: TRBV28; d_gene: -; abundance: many; j_gene: TRBJ2-3; len: 14; CDR3nt: TGTGCCAGCAGTCCCCGTCTAGGGAAAGATACGCAGTATTTT; CDR3aa: CASSPRLGKDTQYF
v_gene: TRBV20-1; d_gene: -; abundance: few; j_gene: TRBJ1-2; len: 14; CDR3nt: TGCAGTGCTAGCGACAGGATAGAGGCCTATGGCTACACCTTC; CDR3aa: CSASDRIEAYGYTF
v_gene: TRBV12-3/TRBV12-4; d_gene: -; abundance: many; j_gene: TRBJ2-3; len: 14; CDR3nt: TGTGCCAGCAGTTTAAGGGGGGGCACAGATACGCAGTATTTT; CDR3aa: CASSLRGGTDTQYF
v_gene: TRBV2; d_gene: -; abundance: few; j_gene: TRBJ1-1; len: 14; CDR3nt: TGTGCCAGCAGTCCACTGGAGGGACACTCTGAAGCTTTCTTT; CDR3aa: CASSPLEGHSEAFF
v_gene: TRBV20-1; d_gene: TRBD2; abundance: many; j_gene: TRBJ2-3; len: 16; CDR3nt: TGCAGTGCTAGAGACCCCCTAGCGGCTAGCACAGATACGCAGTATTTT; CDR3aa: CSARDPLAASTDTQYF
v_gene: TRBV2; d_gene: TRBD2; abundance: -; j_gene: TRBJ2-3; len: 15; CDR3nt: TGTGCCAGCGAGAGGGAGCGGGGGAGCACAGATACGCAGTATTTT; CDR3aa: CASERERGSTDTQYF
v_gene: TRBV5-1; d_gene: TRBD1; abundance: many; j_gene: TRBJ2-5; len: 17; CDR3nt: TGCGCCAGCAGCTTGGGAGGTGGACAGGGGAGAATGGAGACCCAGTACTTC; CDR3aa: CASSLGGGQGRMETQYF
v_gene: TRBV25-1; d_gene: -; abundance: few; j_gene: TRBJ1-2; len: 13; CDR3nt: TGTGCCAGCAGTGAACCAGACAGGCATGGCTACACCTTC; CDR3aa: CASSEPDRHGYTF